This T cell receptor beta chain was retrieved from a study of CD8 T cells in Susac syndrome. It was with random hexamers that 0.5 to 1 ug RNA was reverse transcribed. One entry per CDR3 protein, called by TCRdb with MiXCR from the immunoSEQ multiplex PCR reads. There are 90,000 to 110,000 distinct CDR3 sequences in the sample; 95% to 98% occur only once, and 0.075% to 0.1% lies in the top ten. A note on this clonotype: The antigen remains unidentified.

Unmatched junction bases numbered 3, after V lost 8 bases and J lost 4 bases. Germline V gives CDR1 SNHLY, CDR2 FYNNEI. This CDR3 is 13 amino acids long. Study results and caveats: It was acknowledged in the study that its TCR sequencing and HLA analysis involved a relatively small number of individuals.

Material: CD4+ T cells from PBMCs. The chain employs TRBV2 and TRBJ2-7, with 12 bases lining up with TRBD1. The source is a human donor in good health. CDR3: CASGTGGAYEQYF. The CDR3, as DNA: TGTGCCAGCGGGACAGGGGGCGCGTACGAGCAGTACTTC.